The rows below give T cell receptor beta chains drawn from one sample of a study of regulatory T cells in long-lasting Graves disease. A single record per CDR3 protein comes from TCRdb applying MiXCR to the multiplex PCR reads. The sample holds roughly 400,000 distinct CDR3 sequences; 15% are singletons and the top ten take approximately 8%. These records were also assigned to another study, of T cells in Graves' hyperthyroidism and ophthalmopathy.

The material sequenced was peripheral blood mononuclear cells (PBMCs), taken at new diagnosis, from a patient treated with antithyroid drugs. These receptors originate from a woman aged 40 to 55 with Graves disease. The CDR3 runs from the conserved cysteine through the conserved F or W.

V gene: TRBV20-1; J gene: TRBJ2-4; CDR3 protein: CSASLDPGANIQYF
V gene: TRBV24-1; J gene: TRBJ2-7; CDR3 protein: CVTSNPPGTDDYEQYF
V gene: TRBV15; J gene: TRBJ1-2; CDR3 protein: CATGFGAGYGYTF
V gene: TRBV29-1; J gene: TRBJ1-4; CDR3 protein: CSAKGLGRGEKLFF
V gene: TRBV9; J gene: TRBJ1-6; CDR3 protein: CASRDDWGSPLHF
V gene: TRBV19; J gene: TRBJ1-1; CDR3 protein: CASSIGGAASEAFF
V gene: TRBV20-1; J gene: TRBJ2-7; CDR3 protein: CSASAGVYEQYF
V gene: TRBV20-1; J gene: TRBJ2-7; CDR3 protein: CSAEARQGCEQYF
V gene: TRBV5-6; J gene: TRBJ1-2; CDR3 protein: CASSPGQGLNGYTF
V gene: TRBV19; J gene: TRBJ1-4; CDR3 protein: CASSIGGGQRGEKLFF
V gene: TRBV2; J gene: TRBJ1-5; CDR3 protein: CASRRDGPSFLANQPQHF
V gene: TRBV12-3/TRBV12-4; J gene: TRBJ1-2; CDR3 protein: CASSHRDSHYGYTF
V gene: TRBV7-9; J gene: TRBJ2-2; CDR3 protein: CASSFSPLTGELFF
V gene: TRBV28; J gene: TRBJ2-4; CDR3 protein: CASSSRGAVGKNIQYF
V gene: TRBV9; J gene: TRBJ2-1; CDR3 protein: CASSPQGQASYNEQFF
V gene: TRBV19; J gene: TRBJ1-5; CDR3 protein: CASSISAGSNQPQHF
V gene: TRBV6-1; J gene: TRBJ2-3; CDR3 protein: CASCPRLAGDTQYF
V gene: TRBV7-2; J gene: TRBJ2-7; CDR3 protein: CASSPGTYEQCF
V gene: TRBV27; J gene: TRBJ2-1; CDR3 protein: CASSLFSHGVIDEQFF
V gene: TRBV28; J gene: TRBJ2-5; CDR3 protein: CASSPLNPGRKETQYF
V gene: TRBV7-3; J gene: TRBJ2-3; CDR3 protein: CASSLTASGGTDTQYF
V gene: TRBV9; J gene: TRBJ2-2; CDR3 protein: CASSVVYGELFF
V gene: TRBV2; J gene: TRBJ2-7; CDR3 protein: CASSPPGQGAYEQYF
V gene: TRBV15; J gene: TRBJ2-1; CDR3 protein: CATSSPGTSDYNEQFF
V gene: TRBV3-1; J gene: TRBJ2-3; CDR3 protein: CASSYSPRDTQYF
V gene: TRBV29-1; J gene: TRBJ2-1; CDR3 protein: CSVNTVAGDFGQFF
V gene: TRBV19; J gene: TRBJ2-3; CDR3 protein: CASSTQGGTDTQYF
V gene: TRBV27; J gene: TRBJ2-7; CDR3 protein: CASSLSGGGEQYF
V gene: TRBV19; J gene: TRBJ1-6; CDR3 protein: CASNGQGNSPLHF
V gene: TRBV27; J gene: TRBJ2-1; CDR3 protein: CASSSRDRGVHEQFF
V gene: TRBV20-1; J gene: TRBJ2-1; CDR3 protein: CSAHFSGRADNEQFF
V gene: TRBV7-9; J gene: TRBJ2-6; CDR3 protein: CASRPGTSDSGANVLTF
V gene: TRBV24-1; J gene: TRBJ2-1; CDR3 protein: CATSDQGLAGKPYNEQFF
V gene: TRBV19; J gene: TRBJ2-2; CDR3 protein: CASSIPDRVSGELFF
V gene: TRBV2; J gene: TRBJ1-5; CDR3 protein: CASSESRHYSNQPQHF
V gene: TRBV10-1; J gene: TRBJ2-1; CDR3 protein: CASSPGTGDRDEQFF
V gene: TRBV12-3/TRBV12-4; J gene: TRBJ2-1; CDR3 protein: CASNSDGRKNEQFF
V gene: TRBV5-1; J gene: TRBJ2-7; CDR3 protein: CASSLSGQGGAYEQYF
V gene: TRBV9; J gene: TRBJ1-4; CDR3 protein: CASSRLTGGGEKLFF
V gene: TRBV6-5; J gene: TRBJ2-5; CDR3 protein: CASSYFAGQGALQETQYF
V gene: TRBV19; J gene: TRBJ2-2; CDR3 protein: CATRRDTGELFF
V gene: TRBV12-3/TRBV12-4; J gene: TRBJ1-2; CDR3 protein: CASSVGGNYGYTF
V gene: TRBV7-2; J gene: TRBJ2-3; CDR3 protein: CASSLPPAGHPTDTQYF
V gene: TRBV30; J gene: TRBJ2-7; CDR3 protein: CAWSVGGYIDEQYF
V gene: TRBV11-3; J gene: TRBJ2-1; CDR3 protein: CASSAGLAYEQFF
V gene: TRBV7-9; J gene: TRBJ1-4; CDR3 protein: CASSPLGPATNEKLFF
V gene: TRBV28; J gene: TRBJ2-1; CDR3 protein: CASSIGQPYLGEQFF
V gene: TRBV6-1; J gene: TRBJ1-2; CDR3 protein: CASSEGAGWGYTF
V gene: TRBV3-1; J gene: TRBJ2-1; CDR3 protein: CASSQQLAGVYNEQFF
V gene: TRBV20-1; J gene: TRBJ2-5; CDR3 protein: CSANPQLAGGQETQYF
V gene: TRBV11-2; J gene: .; CDR3 protein: CASSLGPAGGYSEQFF
V gene: TRBV15; J gene: TRBJ1-3; CDR3 protein: CATSPGSYSGNTIYF
V gene: TRBV19; J gene: TRBJ1-5; CDR3 protein: CASSSRDRHDNQPQHF